This passage covers 12 T cell receptor beta chains from one sample sequenced in a study of blood T cell repertoires in COVID-19. Data came from immunoSEQ multiplex PCR; TCRdb stores just in-frame clones and leaves some out. The table includes almost 250,000 clones, around 88% detected once. Input material: PBMCs or T cells enriched from blood (not recorded which). The receptors derive from a woman in her 30s who had recovered from COVID-19.

The chain uses TRBV28 and TRBJ2-3, with a tentative D call TRBD1 (5 bases). V was pared by 4 bases and J by 1 base, with 9 bases between. Germline loops: CDR1 MDHEN, CDR2 SYDVKM. The CDR3 extends over 14 amino acids. The CDR3 reads CASSWGRRTDTQYF. The CDR3 DNA reads TGTGCCAGCAGTTGGGGCAGGCGCACAGATACGCAGTATTTT.

V is TRBV4-2 and J is TRBJ1-2, with D tentatively TRBD1 (5 bases). Germline V gives CDR1 LGHNA, CDR2 YNFKEQ. The CDR3 runs to 14 residues. Trimming stripped 4 bases from V and 1 base from J, with 10 bases between. CDR3 loop: CASSRGDGNYGYTF. The CDR3 DNA reads TGTGCCAGCAGCCGGGGGGACGGTAACTATGGCTACACCTTC.

The rearrangement joins TRBV11-1 to TRBJ2-3; 9 nucleotides line up with TRBD2. V dropped 1 base and J dropped 1; count of bases not matched to a gene: 0. The CDR3 is made up of 15 amino acids. Germline V CDR1 and CDR2: SGHAT, FQDESV (reference sequence). CDR3 DNA sequence: TGTGCCAGCAGCTTAGGGACTAGCGGCACAGATACGCAGTATTTT. This sequence encodes CASSLGTSGTDTQYF.

The chain couples TRBV16 to TRBJ1-5; D is possibly TRBD1 (5 bases). The germline gives CDR1 KGHSY, CDR2 FQNENV. The V end was cut by 4 bases, the J end by 4 bases, with 8 bases between. The CDR3 extends over 13 amino acids. The CDR3 DNA sequence: TGTGCCAGCAGCCCCACAGGAAATCAGCCCCAGCATTTT. Protein: CASSPTGNQPQHF.

This chain connects TRBV10-3 to TRBJ2-5; TRBD2 aligns across 16 bases. Germline loops: CDR1 ENHRY, CDR2 SYGVKD. The CDR3 runs to 17 residues. With V trimmed by 6 bases and J by 0 bases, 4 bases remained unmatched. The CDR3 DNA reads TGTGCCATCAGCATGGGACTAGCGGGGGGGTACCAAGAGACCCAGTACTTC. Translating gives CAISMGLAGGYQETQYF.

This chain uses TRBV7-2 with TRBJ2-7; D possibly corresponds to TRBD1 (6 bases). V lost 3 bases and J lost 2, with 11 bases in between. The CDR3 runs 14 residues. Per the germline V gene, CDR1 is SGHTA and CDR2 is FQGNSA. This chain's CDR3 is CASSLDTGPYEQYF. The CDR3 DNA follows: TGTGCCAGCAGCTTGGACACAGGGCCCTACGAGCAGTACTTC.

In its sample, this clone was seen once. The chain carries TRBV6-1 and TRBJ2-6; perhaps TRBD1 as D (6 bases). From germline, CDR1 is MNHNS and CDR2 SASEGT. V shed 4 bases and J shed 0 bases, with 10 bases lying between them. CDR3 length: 16 residues. The CDR3 DNA reads as TGTGCCAGCAGTGGAACCAGGGGCTCTGGGGCCAACGTCCTGACTTTC. Amino acid sequence: CASSGTRGSGANVLTF.

The chain carries TRBV6-5 and TRBJ1-1, with a weak D call TRBD1 (5 bases). Trimming took 2 bases from V and 4 from J, leaving 11 bases between them. The germline CDR1 and CDR2 sequences are MNHEY and SVGAGI. The CDR3 is made up of 14 amino acids. As DNA, the CDR3 is TGTGCCAGCAGTTACCGGGGGAAGGGCACTGAAGCTTTCTTT. It specifies CASSYRGKGTEAFF.

The chain carries TRBV5-6 and TRBJ2-1; TRBD1 aligns across 8 bases. Germline trimming cut 4 bases from V and 7 bases from J; bases unmatched to any gene: 7. The CDR3 is made up of 14 amino acids. The germline CDR1 and CDR2 sequences are SGHDT and YYEEEE. The CDR3 loop reads CASSPLDRVNEQFF. CDR3 bases: TGTGCCAGCAGCCCGCTGGACAGGGTGAATGAGCAGTTCTTC.

This chain joins TRBV29-1 and TRBJ1-1, with D possibly matching TRBD1 (5 bases). This CDR3 spans 14 amino acids. The V end was cut by 2 bases, the J end by 3 bases, with 13 bases between. Germline CDR1 reads SQVTM; CDR2 reads ANQGSEA. CDR3 DNA sequence: TGCAGCGTTGAATACCAGGGCCGGGACACTGAAGCTTTCTTT. Protein product: CSVEYQGRDTEAFF. Full variable domain (outside the CDR3, taken from reference TRBV29-1 and TRBJ1-1): SAVISQKPSRDICQRGTSLTIQCQVDSQVTMMFWYRQQPGQSLTLIATANQGSEATYESGFVIDKFPISRPNLTFSTLTVSNMSPEDSSIYLCSVEYQGRDTEAFFGQGTRLTVV.

This chain joins TRBV7-9 and TRBJ1-1; perhaps TRBD1 as D (5 bases). Germline-derived CDR1 and CDR2 are SEHNR and FQNEAQ (reference sequence). Between the trimmed V and J ends, which lost 2 bases and 3 bases, there was a span of 10 bases. This CDR3 region has 14 residues. The CDR3 nucleotides are TGTGCCAGCAGCTTACAGGGTCGGGACACTGAAGCTTTCTTT. Its protein product is CASSLQGRDTEAFF.

A few counts support this clone. The CDR3 spells CASSPTGSGANVLTF. The DNA of the CDR3 is TGTGCCAGCAGTCCCACAGGTTCTGGGGCCAACGTCCTGACTTTC. The chain carries TRBV6-2 or TRBV6-3 and TRBJ2-6, with D perhaps matching TRBD1 (5 bases). With 5 bases removed from V and 1 base from J, the gap between germline ends came to 9 bases. The germline gives CDR1 MNHEY, CDR2 SVGEGT. This CDR3 region has 15 residues.